The present T cell receptor (beta chain) was sequenced within a study of T cells in localized non-small cell lung cancer. Study-wide results and caveats: Heterogeneity stays possible, as sequencing covered only one tumor region. Highest T cell clonality was seen in uninvolved adjacent lung, surpassing that measured in tumor.

The CDR3 loop spans 15 amino acids. Germline V CDR1 and CDR2: MNHEY, SVGAGI. V lost 2 bases and J lost 7; bases outside the gene matches: 5. This clone turned up a few times. Its antigen is as yet unknown. TCRdb's table, derived via immunoSEQ multiplex PCR, lists solely in-frame clones and lacks some. Found here are around 26,000 clones, approximately 81% of them singletons; the top ten hold 8.5% to 10%. The TCR sequence derives from a man between 40 and 70 years old with stage III squamous cell lung carcinoma. This chain joins TRBV6-5 and TRBJ2-1; 10 bases are a match to TRBD2. Sequencing was performed on peripheral blood, taken before any cancer treatment. The CDR3 here is CASSYIPSGSNEQFF. Here the CDR3 DNA reads TGTGCCAGCAGTTACATCCCTAGCGGGAGTAATGAGCAGTTCTTC.